The 23 T cell receptor beta chains given below trace back to one sample, sequenced in a study of monozygotic twins with inflammatory bowel disease. TCRdb reprocessed the 5' RACE reads and keeps a single row for each CDR3 protein, giving no DNA. Across 190,000 or so distinct CDR3 sequences, the top ten clones capture roughly 1.5% of the sample. Sequencing input: blood. These receptor sequences come from a human donor with ulcerative colitis or Crohn's disease, or a healthy co-twin of an affected twin (not recorded which).

This sequence joins TRBV4-1 and TRBJ2-3. Germline lookup yields CDR1 MGHRA and CDR2 YSYEKL. CDR3 length: 15 residues. CDR3 region: CASSQERSSTDTQYF.

The chain is built from TRBV12-3 or TRBV12-4 and TRBJ1-5; there is no DNA to check the TCRdb D call of TRBD1. CDR3 size: 17 residues. CDR3: CASSFEQGSRSNQPQHF.

The chain joins TRBV9 to TRBJ1-1. The length of the CDR3 is 13 residues. Germline values: CDR1 SGDLS, CDR2 YYNGEE. The chain's CDR3 is CASSVFGNTEAFF.

This sequence joins TRBV10-2 and TRBJ2-3; absent DNA, TCRdb's TRBD2 call cannot be checked. Germline loops: CDR1 WSHSY, CDR2 SAAADI. The CDR3 sequence is 17 residues long. This CDR3 is CASSERGGGGLLGTQYF.

The chain couples TRBV7-2 to TRBJ1-6. Germline values: CDR1 SGHTA, CDR2 FQGNSA. This CDR3 is 15 amino acids long. CDR3 amino acids: CASSTHSSYNSPLHF. The full variable domain, rest sourced from reference TRBV7-2 and TRBJ1-6, is GAGVSQSPSNKVTEKGKDVELRCDPISGHTALYWYRQSLGQGLEFLIYFQGNSAPDKSGLPSDRFSAERTGGSVSTLTIQRTQQEDSAVYLCASSTHSSYNSPLHFGNGTRLTVT.

The gene calls are TRBV19 and TRBJ1-2. The germline V gene has CDR1 LNHDA and CDR2 SQIVND (reference sequence). There are 11 residues in the CDR3. CDR3 region: CASSDRYGYTF.

The rearrangement links TRBV5-1 to TRBJ1-1; TCRdb calls TRBD1, which cannot be checked without DNA. From germline, CDR1 is SGHRS and CDR2 YFSETQ. The CDR3 covers 12 residues. CDR3 protein: CASRQGATEAFF.

V and J are TRBV5-4 and TRBJ2-5; the D call from TCRdb, TRBD1, cannot be confirmed without DNA. The CDR3 sequence is 19 residues long. The germline CDR1 and CDR2 sequences are SGHNT and YYREEE (reference sequence). The CDR3 loop is CASSLARDSQTSYQETQYF. The complete variable domain, with remaining parts taken from reference TRBV5-4 and TRBJ2-5, reads ETGVTQSPTHLIKTRGQQVTLRCSSQSGHNTVSWYQQALGQGPQFIFQYYREEENGRGNFPPRFSGLQFPNYSSELNVNALELDDSALYLCASSLARDSQTSYQETQYFGPGTRLLVL.

The chain carries TRBV4-2 and TRBJ1-4; without DNA, the TCRdb call of TRBD1 cannot be checked. There are 14 residues in the CDR3. Germline CDR1 reads LGHNA; CDR2 reads YNFKEQ. This CDR3 reads CASSQEDRTAKLFF.

V and J are TRBV29-1 and TRBJ1-1; TCRdb gives TRBD1 as the D gene, but with no DNA this cannot be confirmed. Germline CDR1 and CDR2: SQVTM and ANQGSEA. The length of the CDR3 is 15 residues. CDR3 protein: CSVEFEGHDSDPAFF.

This CDR3 is CASSLSWETNTEAFF. J is TRBJ1-1 and V is TRBV18; TCRdb calls TRBD1, which cannot be checked without DNA. This CDR3 has 15 amino acids. Germline V gene lookup returns CDR1 KGHSH and CDR2 LQKENI.

This rearrangement joins TRBV7-8 to TRBJ2-1; the TRBD1 assignment by TCRdb is unverifiable without DNA. Germline V lookup: CDR1 SGHVS, CDR2 FQNEAQ. The CDR3 extends over 12 amino acids. The CDR3 region is CASSLDGDEQFF.

This chain uses TRBV6-5 with TRBJ2-2; as DNA is missing, the TRBD1 call by TCRdb cannot be tested. From germline, CDR1 is MNHEY and CDR2 SVGAGI. The CDR3 spans 13 residues. CDR3 amino acids: CASSLTGPGELFF.

The chain is built from TRBV7-9 and TRBJ2-5; TCRdb proposes TRBD1, but this gene call is untestable without DNA. Germline CDR1 reads SEHNR; CDR2 reads FQNEAQ (reference sequence). This CDR3 spans 14 amino acids. The CDR3 spells CASSLGQGQETQYF.

This chain connects TRBV10-2 to TRBJ2-7; absent DNA, TCRdb's TRBD2 call cannot be checked. CDR1 and CDR2 (germline): WSHSY, SAAADI. The CDR3 runs to 14 residues. The CDR3 spells CASSPGLESYEQYF.

This chain uses TRBV7-9 with TRBJ2-7. The CDR3 runs to 12 residues. Germline values: CDR1 SEHNR, CDR2 FQNEAQ (reference sequence). The chain's CDR3 is CASSLTYYEQYF.

This sequence joins TRBV5-6 and TRBJ2-2; TCRdb's D call, TRBD1, is unchecked because there is no DNA. The length of the CDR3 is 13 residues. Germline loops: CDR1 SGHDT, CDR2 YYEEEE. CDR3 protein: CASRGQDFGELFF.

The rearrangement links TRBV25-1 to TRBJ2-3. Germline V gene data show CDR1 as MGHDK and CDR2 as SYGVNS. CDR3 length: 12 amino acids. The CDR3: CASSPDTDTQYF.

The rearrangement uses TRBV7-9 and TRBJ1-5. This CDR3 comprises 12 residues. The germline V gene has CDR1 SEHNR and CDR2 FQNEAQ (reference sequence). CDR3 sequence reads: CASSYPNQPQHF.

V is TRBV5-1 and J is TRBJ2-5. Germline V CDR1 and CDR2: SGHRS, YFSETQ. This CDR3 has 14 amino acids. The CDR3 loop reads CASSAQMGQETQYF.

The V and J genes are TRBV29-1 and TRBJ1-1; TCRdb indicates TRBD1, and absent DNA this call remains unverified. The CDR3 spans 17 residues. Germline CDR1 SQVTM, CDR2 ANQGSEA. CDR3 loop: CSVEGMGGGEWNTEAFF.

The CDR3 sequence is CASSLRQGQETQYF. This chain links TRBV7-2 with TRBJ2-5; TCRdb calls TRBD1, which cannot be checked without DNA. Germline assignment: CDR1 SGHTA and CDR2 FQGNSA. CDR3 length: 14 amino acids.

The chain recombines TRBV12-3 or TRBV12-4 with TRBJ1-5; lacking DNA, the TRBD1 call made by TCRdb goes unchecked. This CDR3 is built from 12 residues. CDR3 residues: CASGTGGASQHF.